The 26 T cell receptor beta chains listed next were all sequenced from one sample in a study of T cells in localized non-small cell lung cancer. Profiling relied on immunoSEQ multiplex PCR, and the TCRdb table lists in-frame clones only, not all of them. Among roughly 17,000 clones listed, about four fifths were seen once. This sample comprised peripheral blood, obtained before any cancer treatment. These receptor sequences come from a male donor at least 60 years old with stage III lung adenocarcinoma.

The V gene is TRBV19, the J gene TRBJ1-2; the match to TRBD1 covers 12 bases. CDR1 and CDR2 from the germline V gene are LNHDA and SQIVND (reference sequence). With 6 bases clipped from V and 5 bases from J, the junction kept 10 bases outside the gene matches. The CDR3 has 16 amino acids. CDR3 DNA: TGTGCCAGTAGACGACTCGGGACAGGGGGCACGTATGGCTACACCTTC. Protein sequence: CASRRLGTGGTYGYTF.

The DNA of the CDR3 is TGTGCCAGCAGAGCCGGGACCACTGAAGCTTTCTTT. Translating it yields CASRAGTTEAFF. V gene TRBV6-1 combines with J gene TRBJ1-1; a possible D gene is TRBD1 (5 bases). Trimming took off 6 bases at V and 4 bases at J, with 9 bases between the two ends. This CDR3 has 12 amino acids. Looked up from germline, CDR1 is MNHNS and CDR2 is SASEGT.

The genes are TRBV10-1 and TRBJ2-5, with a possible D match to TRBD2 (6 bases). In germline, CDR1 is WNHNN, CDR2 SYGVQD (reference sequence). This CDR3 spans 16 amino acids. Trimming stripped 0 bases from V and 3 bases from J, with 14 bases between. The chain's CDR3 is CASSESPREAKETQYF. In nucleotides, the CDR3 is TGCGCCAGCAGTGAGTCCCCCAGGGAGGCTAAAGAGACCCAGTACTTC.

The chain is built from TRBV18 and TRBJ2-2; D is unclear. This CDR3 is built from 14 residues. CDR1 and CDR2 (germline): KGHSH, LQKENI. With 3 bases removed from V and 1 base from J, the gap between germline ends came to 6 bases. The DNA of the CDR3 is TGTGCCAGCTCACCTGGGGAGAACACCGGGGAGCTGTTTTTT. This translates into CASSPGENTGELFF.

J is TRBJ2-5 and V is TRBV10-1, with a weak D call TRBD2 (6 bases). Looked up from germline, CDR1 is WNHNN and CDR2 is SYGVQD (reference sequence). Deletions cut 0 bases from V and 5 bases from J, with 10 bases between. The CDR3 has 14 residues. In DNA, the CDR3 is TGCGCCAGCAGTGAGTCGAGTGGAGGGGAGACCCAGTACTTC. Protein product: CASSESSGGETQYF.

The chain employs TRBV7-9 and TRBJ2-7; the D gene is possibly TRBD2 (5 bases). The CDR3 has 12 residues. CDR1 is SEHNR, CDR2 FQNEAQ, per germline (reference sequence). V was trimmed by 6 bases and J by 12 bases, leaving 18 bases between them. The DNA of the CDR3 is TGTGCCAGCAGTCCGTCCGATGGGAGCCTGTACTTC. Amino acid sequence: CASSPSDGSLYF.

The chain recombines TRBV5-1 with TRBJ2-3; TRBD1 agrees at 8 bases. CDR3 size: 16 residues. With 5 bases clipped from V and 3 bases from J, the junction kept 11 bases outside the gene matches. Germline-derived CDR1 and CDR2 are SGHRS and YFSETQ. The CDR3 here is CASRPGAGGSTDTQYF. For the CDR3, the DNA is TGCGCCAGCAGACCGGGGGCAGGGGGCTCGACAGATACGCAGTATTTT.

This clone was counted a single time. V usage is TRBV29-1 and J usage is TRBJ2-3; TRBD1 aligns across 10 bases. The CDR3 has 15 residues. Looked up from germline, CDR1 is SQVTM and CDR2 is ANQGSEA. The V segment lost 6 bases and the J segment 3 bases; nucleotides outside the gene matches: 9. The CDR3 sequence: CSVGQGGGVTDTQYF. CDR3 DNA sequence: TGCAGCGTAGGACAGGGGGGAGGGGTGACAGATACGCAGTATTTT.

V gene TRBV7-6 combines with J gene TRBJ1-2; D is unresolved. CDR3 length equals 17 residues. Germline-derived CDR1 and CDR2 are SGHVS and FNYEAQ. V was trimmed by 1 base and J by 2 bases, leaving 17 bases between them. The DNA for the CDR3 is TGTGCCAGCAGCTTAGAGAGGACTCTAAGTAAAAACTATGGCTACACCTTC. It encodes CASSLERTLSKNYGYTF.

In DNA, the CDR3 is TGTGCCAGCAGTGACGGCACAGGGCCTAATAATTCACCCCTCCACTTT. Protein: CASSDGTGPNNSPLHF. V usage is TRBV2 and J usage is TRBJ1-6, with a weak D call TRBD1 (6 bases). The CDR3 length is 16 residues. V lost 3 bases and J 5 bases, leaving 14 bases between the germline ends. The germline gives CDR1 SNHLY, CDR2 FYNNEI.

This rearrangement joins TRBV7-7 to TRBJ1-2; D not certain. The CDR3 spans 16 residues. Germline V gives CDR1 SSHAT, CDR2 FNYEAQ (reference sequence). The V gene lost 5 bases and the J gene lost 4 bases, with 20 bases spanning the gap. Written as DNA, the CDR3 is TGTGCCAGCAGCGTAAGCAATAACCGAAAGACCTATGGCTACACCTTC. This translates into CASSVSNNRKTYGYTF.

The chain employs TRBV7-2 and TRBJ1-1; possibly TRBD1 for D (5 bases). V was trimmed by 3 bases and J by 0 bases, leaving 11 bases between them. Germline V gene sequence: CDR1 SGHTA, CDR2 FQGNSA. CDR3 size: 15 residues. Here the CDR3 DNA reads TGTGCCAGCAGCTTCGGGGCAGGAATGAACACTGAAGCTTTCTTT. It translates to CASSFGAGMNTEAFF.

V is TRBV4-1 and J is TRBJ2-2; 9 bases are a match to TRBD1. Germline assignment: CDR1 MGHRA and CDR2 YSYEKL. J was trimmed by 5 bases and V by 3 bases; bases with no gene match: 10. CDR3 length: 17 residues. CDR3 in DNA: TGCGCCAGCAGCCAGTTGCTCCCGGACAGGGGAACCGGGGAGCTGTTTTTT. This translates into CASSQLLPDRGTGELFF.

Of note for this clone: Sequence at one end of the junction differs from germline and may be a read error. The gene calls are TRBV7-7 and TRBJ2-7; 8 bases match TRBD1. The germline CDR1 and CDR2 sequences are SSHAT and FNYEAQ (reference sequence). The CDR3 has 15 residues. CDR3 nucleotides: TGTGCTAGCAGCTTACGGACAGGGACAGCCTACGAGCAGTACTTC. Its translation is CASSLRTGTAYEQYF.

In nucleotides, the CDR3 is TGTGCCAGCTCACCGGGGGCCGCAGGTACGCAGTATTTT. Protein product: CASSPGAAGTQYF. The gene calls are TRBV18 and TRBJ2-3, with D possibly matching TRBD1 (6 bases). Germline V CDR1 and CDR2: KGHSH, LQKENI. Trimming removed 3 bases at V and 8 bases at J, with 12 bases between. This CDR3 comprises 13 residues.

A single count supports this clone. This chain links TRBV6-1 with TRBJ2-3; D is unclear. In germline, CDR1 is MNHNS, CDR2 SASEGT. This CDR3 comprises 15 residues. V was clipped by 3 bases and J by 2 bases, with 12 bases between them. The CDR3 here is CASSDNYLLTDTQYF. The CDR3 DNA sequence: TGTGCCAGCAGTGATAACTACCTCCTCACAGATACGCAGTATTTT.

The chain uses TRBV7-1 and TRBJ1-6, with a tentative D call TRBD1 (6 bases). TRBV7-1 is assigned to the ORF class and has an uncertain function. Trimming shortened V by 5 bases and J by 4 bases, and 15 bases separated the two germline ends. The CDR3 consists of 16 residues. The CDR3 here is CASSLSTGQYNSPLHF. The CDR3 bases are TGTGCCAGCAGCCTATCCACCGGACAGTATAATTCACCCCTCCACTTT.

CDR3 region: CASSLTGQGRNEQFF. CDR3 nucleotides: TGTGCCAGCAGTTTGACGGGACAGGGCCGCAATGAGCAGTTCTTC. The chain couples TRBV7-9 to TRBJ2-1, with 9 bases lining up with TRBD1. The CDR3 contains 15 residues. The germline gives CDR1 SEHNR, CDR2 FQNEAQ (reference sequence). The trim removed 6 bases at V and 6 bases at J, leaving 9 bases unmatched.

The rearrangement joins TRBV30 to TRBJ1-4; weak D call: TRBD1 (6 bases). The CDR3 spans 15 residues. V lost 3 bases, J lost 4 bases, and 15 bases lay in between. Germline V gene sequence: CDR1 GTSNPN, CDR2 SVGIG (reference sequence). The CDR3 DNA follows: TGTGCCTGGAGCCCCCTCGGGGGGCATAATGAAAAACTGTTTTTT. Translating gives CAWSPLGGHNEKLFF.

The V gene is TRBV7-9, the J gene TRBJ1-1, with TRBD1 as a possible D gene (6 bases). Trimming took off 5 bases at V and 1 base at J, with 8 bases between the two ends. The CDR3 is 13 residues long. The V gene's germline CDR1 is SEHNR and CDR2 FQNEAQ (reference sequence). This CDR3 is CASSAQGNTEAFF. CDR3 nucleotides: TGTGCCAGCAGCGCACAGGGGAACACTGAAGCTTTCTTT.

V is TRBV7-3 and J is TRBJ2-7; D possibly corresponds to TRBD2 (6 bases). The CDR3 covers 13 residues. Per germline, CDR1 SGHTA and CDR2 FQGTGA. The V end lost 1 base, the J end lost 7 bases, and 11 bases lay between the germline ends. Written as DNA, the CDR3 is TGTGCCAGCAGCTTAATGGAGGGCGGTGAGCAGTACTTC. This encodes CASSLMEGGEQYF.

The chain links TRBV5-1 to TRBJ1-2; 11 bases line up with TRBD1. V trimming: 4 bases; J trimming: 8 bases; junction bases outside the gene matches: 7. Germline V CDR1 and CDR2: SGHRS, YFSETQ. The CDR3 is made up of 14 amino acids. Here the CDR3 DNA reads TGCGCCAGCAGCCACGGACAGGGGGCTTGGGGCTACACCTTC. Amino acids: CASSHGQGAWGYTF.

The J gene is TRBJ2-3, the V gene TRBV19, with D hard to call. This CDR3 is built from 15 residues. Germline CDR1 and CDR2: LNHDA and SQIVND (reference sequence). V was clipped by 3 bases and J by 0 bases, with 10 bases between them. CDR3 in DNA: TGTGCCAGTAGTATTGCCAGACGTAGCACAGATACGCAGTATTTT. Translation: CASSIARRSTDTQYF.

V usage is TRBV7-9 and J usage is TRBJ1-2; 10 bases align to TRBD1. The CDR3 totals 16 residues. Trimming at V came to 3 bases and at J to 3 bases, leaving 7 bases not matched to a gene. CDR1 is SEHNR and CDR2 is FQNEAQ in the germline V gene (reference sequence). CDR3 coding DNA: TGTGCCAGCAGCTTGCGAGATGGACAGGGGGACTATGGCTACACCTTC. Amino acid sequence: CASSLRDGQGDYGYTF.

The V call is TRBV18, the J call TRBJ2-7; D ambiguous. The germline V and J ends were trimmed by 2 bases and 0 bases, with 11 bases remaining between them. The CDR3 has 15 amino acids. Germline CDR1 and CDR2: KGHSH and LQKENI. The CDR3 coding sequence is TGTGCCAGCTCACCAGTCAGGACGGGCTCCTACGAGCAGTACTTC. Its protein product is CASSPVRTGSYEQYF.

The rearrangement joins TRBV12-5 to TRBJ2-7; perhaps TRBD2 as D (6 bases). CDR1 is LGHNT, CDR2 FRNRAP, per germline. The CDR3 totals 12 residues. V was cut by 5 bases and J by 12 bases, with 17 bases left in between. DNA of the CDR3: TGTGCTAGTGGTGGCGGGACTCCGGTTCGGTACTTC. This codes for CASGGGTPVRYF.